What follows are 3 T cell receptor beta chains derived from one specimen sequenced in a study of tumor-infiltrating lymphocytes in primary liver carcinoma. TCR beta cDNA was prepared out of 500 ng total RNA by means of a constant-region primer. Sequencing libraries for TCR beta derived from three nested multiplex PCR rounds that used slightly modified ARM-PCR. The first two PCR rounds used TRBV1-TRBV30 primers with a Cbeta primer, 10 cycles each. TCRdb used MiXCR to reprocess the multiplex PCR reads, holding one entry per CDR3 protein. The table lists roughly 120,000 distinct CDR3 sequences, 50% to 70% of them singletons, with roughly 9% in the top ten. Total RNA and DNA came together from approximately 20-30 mg of bulk tissue without cell sorting. Material: liver tumor tissue from sampling region 1. Sample subset: tumor region T1, superior pole. Source of these receptors: a woman in her sixties or seventies with primary liver carcinoma and hepatitis B virus infection.

This clonotype was observed at least ten times. The V gene is TRBV6-5, the J gene TRBJ2-7; TRBD2 matches at 9 bases. The CDR3 totals 15 residues. The germline gives CDR1 MNHEY, CDR2 SVGAGI. With 0 bases clipped from V and 0 bases from J, the junction kept 0 bases outside the gene matches. The CDR3 DNA reads as TGTGCCAGCAGTTACTCTAGCGGGAGCTCCTACGAGCAGTACTTC. This gives the protein CASSYSSGSSYEQYF.

Points on this clonotype: Compared with germline, one end of the junction differs, possibly owing to a read error. The chain has TRBV28 and TRBJ2-2, with 9 nucleotides matching TRBD2. CDR3 size: 16 residues. Germline CDR1 MDHEN, CDR2 SYDVKM. CDR3 nucleotides: TGTGTCAGCAGCCCTAGCGGGGCCCCGAACACCGGGGAGCTGTTTTTT. Protein sequence: CVSSPSGAPNTGELFF.

Details on this clonotype: A much larger clone sits a single nucleotide away, making a read error possible. The chain is built from TRBV12-3 or TRBV12-4 and TRBJ1-1, with TRBD1 identical over 9 bases. After removal of 6 bases from V and 4 bases from J, the junction contained 6 bases not matched to a gene. The CDR3 length is 14 residues. The CDR3 nucleotides read TGTGCCAGCAGCACGACAGGGGGGAGCACTGAAGCTTTCTTT. Translating it yields CASSTTGGSTEAFF.